This passage covers 28 T cell receptor beta chains from one sample sequenced in a study of long-term antiretroviral therapy in people with HIV (dated by TCRdb to between 2021 and 2024). Sequencing of the TRB variable region was done with the immunoSEQ hsTCRB v3.0 assay at survey level resolution. The clones in this table, taken by TCRdb from immuneACCESS, are in-frame only. Not every clone is retained; where verified, under half of the shortfall comes from an unresolved V gene, and the cause of the rest is unknown. Within this sample are 26,000 or so clones, with about 86% of them counted one time only. The top ten clones comprise approximately 5.5% of the sample. The starting material was unsorted PBMCs, obtained 3 years after starting antiretroviral therapy. These receptors were collected from a man between 18 and 29 years old with HIV.

CDR3 region: CASSLWRPNSPLHF. For the CDR3, the DNA is TGTGCCAGCAGCTTGTGGCGGCCGAATTCACCCCTCCACTTT. The genes are TRBV5-4 and TRBJ1-6; D gene uncertain. V was cut by 1 base and J by 7 bases, with 9 bases left in between. CDR3 size: 14 residues. The V gene's germline CDR1 is SGHNT and CDR2 YYREEE (reference sequence).

The rearrangement links TRBV9 to TRBJ1-6, with unresolved D. Germline CDR1 SGDLS, CDR2 YYNGEE. CDR3 length: 15 residues. Trimming cost V 0 bases and J 9 bases, with 13 bases left between them. CDR3: CASSVGGSLGSPLHF. In DNA form, the CDR3 reads TGTGCCAGCAGCGTAGGGGGTAGTTTGGGTTCACCCCTCCACTTT.

The chain carries TRBV18 and TRBJ2-1; 8 bases are shared with TRBD2. J was trimmed by 9 bases and V by 2 bases; bases with no gene match: 6. Germline assignment: CDR1 KGHSH and CDR2 LQKENI. The length of the CDR3 is 14 residues. CDR3 nucleotides: TGTGCCAGCTCACCAGTAGCGGGGAAGGGTGAGCAGTTCTTC. Protein sequence: CASSPVAGKGEQFF.

The chain employs TRBV5-1 and TRBJ1-2; the D is unclear. Trimming took 3 bases from V and 5 from J, leaving 11 bases between them. In germline, CDR1 is SGHRS, CDR2 YFSETQ. The CDR3 sequence is 13 residues long. The CDR3 bases are TGCGCCAGCAGCTCCGTTGCCAGTTATGGCTACACCTTC. Protein: CASSSVASYGYTF. The full variable domain, completed using reference TRBV5-1 and TRBJ1-2, is KAGVTQTPRYLIKTRGQQVTLSCSPISGHRSVSWYQQTPGQGLQFLFEYFSETQRNKGNFPGRFSGRQFSNSRSEMNVSTLELGDSALYLCASSSVASYGYTFGSGTRLTVV.

The V and J genes are TRBV11-2 and TRBJ1-1; D gene unclear. Between the trimmed V and J ends, which lost 1 base and 8 bases, there was a span of 8 bases. The V gene's germline CDR1 is SGHAT and CDR2 FQNNGV. This CDR3 has 12 amino acids. DNA for the CDR3: TGTGCCAGCAGCTTAGTATATCGGGAAGCTTTCTTT. Its translation: CASSLVYREAFF.

The chain recombines TRBV27 with TRBJ1-4; D unclear. CDR1 is MNHEY and CDR2 is SMNVEV in the germline V gene (reference sequence). There are 16 residues in the CDR3. The V gene lost 1 base and the J gene lost 5 bases, with 14 bases spanning the gap. The CDR3 spells CASSLWPLDGNEKLFF. The CDR3 DNA is TGTGCCAGCAGTTTATGGCCCTTGGACGGGAATGAAAAACTGTTTTTT.

The V gene is TRBV5-1, the J gene TRBJ1-6; the D gene is possibly TRBD1 (6 bases). The V gene lost 0 bases and the J gene lost 6 bases, with 10 bases spanning the gap. Germline values: CDR1 SGHRS, CDR2 YFSETQ. The CDR3 is 15 residues long. CDR3 in amino acids: CASSLGAGANSPLHF. The CDR3 DNA sequence: TGCGCCAGCAGCTTGGGGGCAGGGGCTAATTCACCCCTCCACTTT.

The chain is built from TRBV5-1 and TRBJ2-7; 8 bases agree with TRBD2. The junction had 6 bases not matched to a gene; V was cut back by 2 bases and J by 2 bases. This CDR3 has 15 residues. Looked up from germline, CDR1 is SGHRS and CDR2 is YFSETQ. Written as DNA, the CDR3 is TGCGCCAGCAGCTTCGACCCGGGACTAGCCTACGAGCAGTACTTC. This encodes CASSFDPGLAYEQYF. The full variable domain, in which reference TRBV5-1 and TRBJ2-7 provide the parts outside the CDR3, is KAGVTQTPRYLIKTRGQQVTLSCSPISGHRSVSWYQQTPGQGLQFLFEYFSETQRNKGNFPGRFSGRQFSNSRSEMNVSTLELGDSALYLCASSFDPGLAYEQYFGPGTRLTVT.

The genes are TRBV7-8 and TRBJ2-3, with a possible D match to TRBD2 (5 bases). This CDR3 region has 15 residues. From germline, CDR1 is SGHVS and CDR2 FQNEAQ. V was cut by 5 bases and J by 4 bases, with 16 bases left in between. Written as DNA, the CDR3 is TGTGCCAGCAGCCCTCGGACTTACGGGGCAGATACGCAGTATTTT. Translated, it gives CASSPRTYGADTQYF. The variable domain in full, completed from reference TRBV7-8 and TRBJ2-3, reads GAGVSQSPRYKVAKRGQDVALRCDPISGHVSLFWYQQALGQGPEFLTYFQNEAQLDKSGLPSDRFFAERPEGSVSTLKIQRTQQEDSAVYLCASSPRTYGADTQYFGPGTRLTVL.

The rearrangement links TRBV6-1 to TRBJ2-7; D unresolved. From germline, CDR1 is MNHNS and CDR2 SASEGT. The CDR3 covers 11 residues. The DNA of the CDR3 is TGTGCCACCAGTTCCTCAGCCGAGCAGTACGTC. Residues: CATSSSAEQYV.

The chain carries TRBV5-1 and TRBJ2-5, with D unclear. CDR1 and CDR2 from the germline V gene are SGHRS and YFSETQ. Between the trimmed V and J ends, which lost 2 bases and 1 base, there was a span of 9 bases. This CDR3 contains 14 residues. This CDR3 is CASSLGRSQETQYF. The CDR3, as DNA: TGCGCCAGCAGCTTAGGACGGAGCCAAGAGACCCAGTACTTC.

The chain couples TRBV2 to TRBJ2-6, with a weak D call TRBD2 (6 bases). V was trimmed by 5 bases and J by 4 bases, leaving 9 bases between them. The CDR3 sequence is 14 residues long. In germline, CDR1 is SNHLY, CDR2 FYNNEI. For the CDR3, the DNA is TGTGCCAGCAGTAGGGAGGAAGGGGCCAACGTCCTGACTTTC. Encoded protein: CASSREEGANVLTF.

The chain employs TRBV28 and TRBJ2-7, with no clear D. The CDR3 runs 14 residues. The V gene's germline CDR1 is MDHEN and CDR2 SYDVKM. V was cut by 3 bases and J by 3 bases, with 12 bases left in between. This CDR3 reads CASSFFGLDYEQYF. Here the CDR3 DNA reads TGTGCCAGCAGTTTTTTCGGCCTGGACTACGAGCAGTACTTC.

The V and J genes are TRBV29-1 and TRBJ2-3, with D possibly TRBD2 on 5 matching bases. V lost 5 bases, J lost 0 bases, and 15 bases lay in between. Per germline, CDR1 SQVTM and CDR2 ANQGSEA. The CDR3 contains 15 residues. The DNA of the CDR3 is TGCAGCGTTATCCCCCTCCGGACTAGCACAGATACGCAGTATTTT. Translated, it gives CSVIPLRTSTDTQYF.

The chain uses TRBV2 and TRBJ1-1, with D hard to call. The CDR3 is made up of 12 amino acids. CDR1 and CDR2 from the germline V gene are SNHLY and FYNNEI. The V gene lost 7 bases and the J gene lost 3 bases, with 9 bases spanning the gap. CDR3 protein: CASIKGYTEAFF. DNA of the CDR3: TGTGCCAGCATAAAAGGTTACACTGAAGCTTTCTTT. Based on the CDR3 plus reference TRBV2 and TRBJ1-1, the full variable domain is EPEVTQTPSHQVTQMGQEVILRCVPISNHLYFYWYRQILGQKVEFLVSFYNNEISEKSEIFDDQFSVERPDGSNFTLKIRSTKLEDSAMYFCASIKGYTEAFFGQGTRLTVV.

This chain joins TRBV28 and TRBJ1-5; tentative D call: TRBD1 (6 bases). The CDR3 sequence is 15 residues long. With 2 bases removed from V and 4 bases from J, the gap between germline ends came to 12 bases. Looked up from germline, CDR1 is MDHEN and CDR2 is SYDVKM. CDR3 loop: CASSLGWTANQPQHF. The CDR3 DNA reads TGTGCCAGCAGTTTAGGTTGGACAGCTAATCAGCCCCAGCATTTT.

V and J are TRBV7-2 and TRBJ2-3, with D unclear. This CDR3 contains 14 residues. V gave up 1 base and J gave up 4 bases, with 9 bases separating them. Germline values: CDR1 SGHTA, CDR2 FQGNSA. In DNA form, the CDR3 reads TGTGCCAGCAGCTTAGGCCTCCGCTCAGATACGCAGTATTTT. Translated: CASSLGLRSDTQYF.

The chain carries TRBV7-3 and TRBJ2-6; TRBD2 aligns across 7 bases. CDR1 SGHTA and CDR2 FQGTGA come from the germline V gene. The ends lost 5 bases at V and 2 bases at J; junction bases unmatched: 9. The CDR3 spans 17 residues. The CDR3 protein is CASSVASGAAGANVLTF. CDR3 nucleotide sequence: TGTGCCAGCAGCGTAGCTAGCGGTGCAGCTGGGGCCAACGTCCTGACTTTC.

The V and J genes are TRBV9 and TRBJ1-5; D gene unclear. The V gene's germline CDR1 is SGDLS and CDR2 YYNGEE. V was pared by 3 bases and J by 4 bases, with 8 bases between. This CDR3 has 13 residues. CDR3 sequence (DNA): TGTGCCAGCAGCGGTGACCTTAATCAGCCCCAGCATTTT. Residues: CASSGDLNQPQHF.

The chain links TRBV7-9 to TRBJ1-2; 7 bases agree with TRBD1. V was clipped by 3 bases and J by 7 bases; unmatched bases: 5. The length of the CDR3 is 13 residues. Per germline, CDR1 SEHNR and CDR2 FQNEAQ (reference sequence). The CDR3 protein is CASSFRDSLGYTF. The DNA of the CDR3 is TGTGCCAGCAGCTTCCGGGACAGCCTTGGCTACACCTTC.

This rearrangement joins TRBV4-1 to TRBJ2-1; the match to TRBD1 covers 7 bases. Germline CDR1 and CDR2: MGHRA and YSYEKL. V gave up 2 bases and J gave up 4 bases; unmatched junction bases: 5. The CDR3 sequence is 15 residues long. The chain's CDR3 is CASSQSGQSYNEQFF. Written as DNA, the CDR3 is TGCGCCAGCAGCCAATCGGGACAGTCTTACAATGAGCAGTTCTTC.

V and J are TRBV5-6 and TRBJ2-1; 7 nucleotides match TRBD1. The CDR3 length is 14 residues. V gave up 4 bases and J gave up 6 bases; unmatched junction bases: 7. Germline V lookup: CDR1 SGHDT, CDR2 YYEEEE. CDR3 nucleotide sequence: TGTGCCAGCAGCAGCGACTACAGGGGCAATGAGCAGTTCTTC. It translates to CASSSDYRGNEQFF. Full variable domain (missing parts from reference TRBV5-6 and TRBJ2-1): DAGVTQSPTHLIKTRGQQVTLRCSPKSGHDTVSWYQQALGQGPQFIFQYYEEEERQRGNFPDRFSGHQFPNYSSELNVNALLLGDSALYLCASSSDYRGNEQFFGPGTRLTVL.

This chain links TRBV7-2 with TRBJ2-6; D uncertain. The CDR3 is 18 residues long. Germline V gene data show CDR1 as SGHTA and CDR2 as FQGNSA. V lost 4 bases to trimming and J lost 1 base, with 17 bases between them. Here the CDR3 reads CASSYRAGSISGANVLTF. CDR3 sequence (DNA): TGTGCCAGCAGCTATAGGGCAGGATCTATATCTGGGGCCAACGTCCTGACTTTC.

The gene calls are TRBV5-4 and TRBJ2-7, with D tentatively TRBD1 (6 bases). V was cut by 3 bases and J by 2 bases, with 12 bases left in between. CDR1 is SGHNT and CDR2 is YYREEE in the germline V gene (reference sequence). The CDR3 is made up of 14 amino acids. The CDR3 spells CASSSYDRPYEQYF. CDR3 nucleotide sequence: TGTGCCAGCAGCTCATACGACAGGCCCTACGAGCAGTACTTC.

The chain recombines TRBV6-5 with TRBJ2-7, with unresolved D. The V gene lost 3 bases and the J gene lost 4 bases, with 10 bases spanning the gap. The V gene's germline CDR1 is MNHEY and CDR2 SVGAGI. CDR3 length: 13 amino acids. DNA of the CDR3: TGTGCCAGCAGTTATTTAGGACCTTACGAGCAGTACTTC. This encodes CASSYLGPYEQYF.

The chain employs TRBV5-1 and TRBJ2-5, with D unresolved. Trimming took off 7 bases at V and 2 bases at J, with 12 bases between the two ends. The CDR3 has 13 amino acids. Germline V CDR1 and CDR2: SGHRS, YFSETQ. CDR3 DNA sequence: TGCGCCAGCGGCCGAGGCCTACAAGAGACCCAGTACTTC. Its translation: CASGRGLQETQYF. The complete variable domain, with remaining parts taken from reference TRBV5-1 and TRBJ2-5, reads KAGVTQTPRYLIKTRGQQVTLSCSPISGHRSVSWYQQTPGQGLQFLFEYFSETQRNKGNFPGRFSGRQFSNSRSEMNVSTLELGDSALYLCASGRGLQETQYFGPGTRLLVL.

The chain has TRBV6-6 and TRBJ1-1; no definite D call. V was shortened by 8 bases and J by 1 base, with 8 bases between the two germline ends. CDR3 length: 12 residues. The germline CDR1 and CDR2 sequences are MNHNY and SVGAGI (reference sequence). The CDR3 nucleotides read TGTGCCAGCTGGTTGAGGAACACTGAAGCTTTCTTT. Protein: CASWLRNTEAFF.

The chain employs TRBV7-9 and TRBJ2-2, with D possibly being TRBD1 (6 bases). The germline V and J ends were trimmed by 5 bases and 1 base, with 14 bases remaining between them. Germline V gene sequence: CDR1 SEHNR, CDR2 FQNEAQ (reference sequence). The CDR3 consists of 16 residues. This CDR3 is CASSAQGTLNTGELFF. CDR3 bases: TGTGCCAGCAGCGCACAGGGAACGCTGAACACCGGGGAGCTGTTTTTT.